These 10 T cell receptor beta chains originate from one sample sequenced in a study of T-cell reconstitution after alpha-beta-depleted transplantation in children. Library preparation (for TCRbeta) was performed with unique molecular identifiers. TCRdb called the PCR reads again in MiXCR, with one record for every CDR3 protein. The profile shows around 480,000 distinct CDR3 sequences, approximately 32% of them singletons. The sample consisted of PBMCs from the stem cell graft donor, taken from the stem cell graft. The receptors originated from a human donor who donated a stem cell graft to a child with aplastic anemia.

This clonotype was observed a few times. The chain is built from TRBV4-3 and TRBJ2-7; D perhaps matches TRBD2 (5 bases). The V gene lost 0 bases and the J gene lost 2 bases, with 11 bases spanning the gap. The CDR3 contains 15 residues. Germline assignment: CDR1 LGHNA and CDR2 YSLEER. Here the CDR3 reads CASSQEWGEAYEQYF. The CDR3 bases are TGCGCCAGCAGCCAAGAGTGGGGAGAAGCCTACGAGCAGTACTTC.

The rearrangement joins TRBV10-3 to TRBJ2-5, with D tentatively TRBD1 (5 bases). The germline V and J ends were trimmed by 2 bases and 3 bases, with 7 bases remaining between them. CDR1 ENHRY and CDR2 SYGVKD come from the germline V gene. This CDR3 contains 13 residues. The CDR3 spells CAISEAREETQYF. CDR3 nucleotides: TGTGCCATCAGTGAGGCCAGGGAAGAGACCCAGTACTTC.

The rearrangement joins TRBV29-1 to TRBJ2-5; D not resolved. The CDR3 is made up of 12 amino acids. V gave up 7 bases and J gave up 2 bases, with 11 bases separating them. Germline values: CDR1 SQVTM, CDR2 ANQGSEA. As DNA, the CDR3 is TGCAGCGCCTTTCTGCCTCAAGAGACCCAGTACTTC. Protein: CSAFLPQETQYF.

The V and J genes are TRBV20-1 and TRBJ1-2, with D unresolved. The CDR3 runs 15 residues. CDR1 and CDR2 (germline): DFQATT, SNEGSKA (reference sequence). Trimming stripped 0 bases from V and 1 base from J, with 12 bases between. The CDR3 region is CSAREFPGINYGYTF. The DNA for the CDR3 is TGCAGTGCTAGAGAGTTTCCAGGTATTAACTATGGCTACACCTTC.

This clonotype was seen a handful of times. This chain joins TRBV18 and TRBJ2-1; either TRBD1 or TRBD2 may supply D (5 bases each). CDR3 size: 16 residues. Trimming cost V 2 bases and J 2 bases, with 13 bases left between them. Germline loops: CDR1 KGHSH, CDR2 LQKENI. This CDR3 reads CASSPDRGFTYNEQFF. The CDR3 DNA reads TGTGCCAGCTCACCAGACAGAGGGTTCACCTACAATGAGCAGTTCTTC.

In its sample, this clonotype was seen a few times. The chain is built from TRBV29-1 and TRBJ2-1, with D possibly TRBD1 on 5 matching bases. Per germline, CDR1 SQVTM and CDR2 ANQGSEA. V lost 3 bases, J lost 2 bases, and 11 bases lay in between. There are 14 residues in the CDR3. DNA of the CDR3: TGCAGCGTTGAGGGCAGGGTCACCTACAATGAGCAGTTCTTC. Translating gives CSVEGRVTYNEQFF.

The chain combines TRBV4-3 with TRBJ1-2; tentatively, D is TRBD1 (6 bases). CDR1 is LGHNA and CDR2 is YSLEER in the germline V gene. Trimming took off 0 bases at V and 7 bases at J, with 12 bases between the two ends. There are 14 residues in the CDR3. CDR3 loop: CASSQDGGATGYTF. CDR3 DNA: TGCGCCAGCAGCCAAGATGGGGGGGCTACTGGCTACACCTTC.

The chain joins TRBV20-1 to TRBJ1-3; D is undetermined. CDR1 is DFQATT and CDR2 is SNEGSKA in the germline V gene (reference sequence). The V end was cut by 6 bases, the J end by 4 bases, with 13 bases between. CDR3 length: 13 residues. CDR3 sequence: CSAQGFTGNTIYF. The CDR3 DNA is TGCAGTGCCCAAGGATTCACAGGAAACACCATATATTTT.

This clonotype showed up just a few times. The chain recombines TRBV20-1 with TRBJ2-1, with D perhaps matching TRBD2 (6 bases). V was clipped by 6 bases and J by 6 bases, with 21 bases between them. The CDR3 spans 15 residues. Germline values: CDR1 DFQATT, CDR2 SNEGSKA (reference sequence). The CDR3 DNA sequence: TGCAGTGCCAAAGAAGGAGCTAGCGAAGTCAATGAGCAGTTCTTC. Encoded protein: CSAKEGASEVNEQFF.

The rearrangement joins TRBV20-1 to TRBJ1-4; D unclear. V gave up 5 bases and J gave up 0 bases, with 10 bases separating them. The germline CDR1 and CDR2 sequences are DFQATT and SNEGSKA (reference sequence). This CDR3 is built from 14 residues. The DNA of the CDR3 is TGCAGTGCTCCCCGGCATCCAACTAATGAAAAACTGTTTTTT. It yields the protein CSAPRHPTNEKLFF.